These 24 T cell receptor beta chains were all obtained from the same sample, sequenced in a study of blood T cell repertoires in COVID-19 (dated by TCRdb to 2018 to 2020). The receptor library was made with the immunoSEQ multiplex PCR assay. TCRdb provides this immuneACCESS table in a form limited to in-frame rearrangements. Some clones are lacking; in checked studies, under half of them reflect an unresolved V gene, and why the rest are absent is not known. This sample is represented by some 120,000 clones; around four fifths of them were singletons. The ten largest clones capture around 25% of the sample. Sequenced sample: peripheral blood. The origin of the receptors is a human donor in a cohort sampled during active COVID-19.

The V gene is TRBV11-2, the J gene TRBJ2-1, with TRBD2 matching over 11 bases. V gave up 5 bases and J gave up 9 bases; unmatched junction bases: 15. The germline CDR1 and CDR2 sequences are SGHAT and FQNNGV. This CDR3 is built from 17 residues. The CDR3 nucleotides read TGTGCCAGCAGCGATACTCTAGCGGGAGGATTGGGGTTTGAGCAGTTCTTC. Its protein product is CASSDTLAGGLGFEQFF.

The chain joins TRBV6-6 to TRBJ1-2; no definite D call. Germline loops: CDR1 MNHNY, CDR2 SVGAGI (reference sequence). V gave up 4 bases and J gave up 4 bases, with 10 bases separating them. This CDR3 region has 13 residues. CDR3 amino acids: CASSSPSVYGYTF. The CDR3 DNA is TGTGCCAGCAGTTCCCCTTCTGTCTATGGCTACACCTTC.

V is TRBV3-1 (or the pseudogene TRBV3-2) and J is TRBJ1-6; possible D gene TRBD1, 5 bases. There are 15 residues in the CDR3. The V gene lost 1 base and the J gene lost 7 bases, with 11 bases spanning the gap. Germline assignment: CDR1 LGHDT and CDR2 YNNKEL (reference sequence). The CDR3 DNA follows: TGTGCCAGCAGCCAAGGGGTACAGGCAAATTCACCCCTCCACTTT. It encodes CASSQGVQANSPLHF.

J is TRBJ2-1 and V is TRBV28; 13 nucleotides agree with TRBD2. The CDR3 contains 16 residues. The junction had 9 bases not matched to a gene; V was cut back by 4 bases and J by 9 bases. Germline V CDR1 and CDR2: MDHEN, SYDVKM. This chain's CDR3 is CASSSLGTSGNLEQFF. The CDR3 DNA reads TGTGCCAGCAGTTCACTCGGGACTAGCGGGAATCTTGAGCAGTTCTTC.

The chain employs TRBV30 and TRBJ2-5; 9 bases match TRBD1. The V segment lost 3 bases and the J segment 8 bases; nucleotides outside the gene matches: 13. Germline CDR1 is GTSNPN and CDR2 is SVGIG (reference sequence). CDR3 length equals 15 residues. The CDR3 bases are TGTGCCTGGAGAGACAGGGGGGGACGGGAAAGAACCCAGTACTTC. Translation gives CAWRDRGGRERTQYF.

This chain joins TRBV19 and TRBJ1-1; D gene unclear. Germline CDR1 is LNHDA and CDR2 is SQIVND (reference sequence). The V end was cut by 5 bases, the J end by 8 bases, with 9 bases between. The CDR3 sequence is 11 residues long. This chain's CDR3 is CASSQAAEAFF. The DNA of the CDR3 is TGTGCCAGTAGTCAAGCCGCAGAAGCTTTCTTT.

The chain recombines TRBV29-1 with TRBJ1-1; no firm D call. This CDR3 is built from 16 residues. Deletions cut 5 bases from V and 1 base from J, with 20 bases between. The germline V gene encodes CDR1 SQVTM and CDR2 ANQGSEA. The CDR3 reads CSVSGKGLFSNTEAFF. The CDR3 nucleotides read TGCAGCGTTTCGGGGAAGGGTCTATTCTCGAACACTGAAGCTTTCTTT. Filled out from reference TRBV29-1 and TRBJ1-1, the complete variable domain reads SAVISQKPSRDICQRGTSLTIQCQVDSQVTMMFWYRQQPGQSLTLIATANQGSEATYESGFVIDKFPISRPNLTFSTLTVSNMSPEDSSIYLCSVSGKGLFSNTEAFFGQGTRLTVV.

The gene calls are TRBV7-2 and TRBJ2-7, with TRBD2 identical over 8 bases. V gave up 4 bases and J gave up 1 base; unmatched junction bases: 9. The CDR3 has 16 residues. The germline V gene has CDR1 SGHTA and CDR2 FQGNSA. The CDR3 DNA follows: TGTGCCAGCAGCTCCCCCCCCGGGACTAGATCCTACGAGCAGTACTTC. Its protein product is CASSSPPGTRSYEQYF.

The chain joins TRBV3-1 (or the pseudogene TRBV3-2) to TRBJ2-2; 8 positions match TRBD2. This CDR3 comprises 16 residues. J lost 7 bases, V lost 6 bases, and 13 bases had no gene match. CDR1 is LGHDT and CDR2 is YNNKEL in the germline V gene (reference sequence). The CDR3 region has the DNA TGTGCCAGCAGACTCCCCGGGACTAGAGAGGACGGGGAGCTGTTTTTT. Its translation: CASRLPGTREDGELFF.

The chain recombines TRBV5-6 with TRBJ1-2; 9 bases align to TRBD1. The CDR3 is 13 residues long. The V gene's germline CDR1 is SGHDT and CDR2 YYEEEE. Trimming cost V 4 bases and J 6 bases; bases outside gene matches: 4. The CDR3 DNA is TGTGCCAGCAGCAGACAGGGGGTACATGGCTACACCTTC. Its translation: CASSRQGVHGYTF.

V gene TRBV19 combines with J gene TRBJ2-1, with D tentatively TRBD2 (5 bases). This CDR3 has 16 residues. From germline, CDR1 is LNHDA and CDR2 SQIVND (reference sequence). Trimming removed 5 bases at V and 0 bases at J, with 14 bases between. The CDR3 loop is CASSGVAHSSYNEQFF. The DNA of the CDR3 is TGTGCCAGTAGTGGGGTAGCGCATAGCTCCTACAATGAGCAGTTCTTC.

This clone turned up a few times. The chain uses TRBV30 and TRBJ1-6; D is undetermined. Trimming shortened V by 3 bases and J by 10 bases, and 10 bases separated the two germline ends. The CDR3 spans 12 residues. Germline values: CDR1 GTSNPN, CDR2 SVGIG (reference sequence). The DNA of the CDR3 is TGTGCCTGGAGGGCGGGTAGATCACCCCTCCACTTT. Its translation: CAWRAGRSPLHF.

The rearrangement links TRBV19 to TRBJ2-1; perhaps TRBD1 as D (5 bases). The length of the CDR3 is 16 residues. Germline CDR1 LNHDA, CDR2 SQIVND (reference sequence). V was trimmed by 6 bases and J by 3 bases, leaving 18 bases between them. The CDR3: CASSYSAAGLYNEQFF. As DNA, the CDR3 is TGTGCCAGTAGCTACTCGGCGGCAGGGCTCTACAATGAGCAGTTCTTC.

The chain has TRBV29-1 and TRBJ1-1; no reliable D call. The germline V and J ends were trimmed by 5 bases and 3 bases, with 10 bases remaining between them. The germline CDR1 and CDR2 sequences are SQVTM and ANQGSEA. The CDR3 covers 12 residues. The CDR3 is CSVTLKDTEAFF. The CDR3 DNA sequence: TGCAGCGTTACGCTAAAAGACACTGAAGCTTTCTTT.

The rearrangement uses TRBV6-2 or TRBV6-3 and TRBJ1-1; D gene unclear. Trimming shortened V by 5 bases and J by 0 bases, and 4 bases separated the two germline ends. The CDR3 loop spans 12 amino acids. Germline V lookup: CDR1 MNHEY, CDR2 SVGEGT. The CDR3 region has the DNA TGTGCCAGCAGTGGCTTGAACACTGAAGCTTTCTTT. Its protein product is CASSGLNTEAFF.

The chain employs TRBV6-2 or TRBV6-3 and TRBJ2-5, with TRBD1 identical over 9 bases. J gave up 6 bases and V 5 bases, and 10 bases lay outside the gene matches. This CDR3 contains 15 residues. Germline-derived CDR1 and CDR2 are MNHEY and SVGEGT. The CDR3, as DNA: TGTGCCAGCAGTCTGGGACAGGGATTAGGGAAGACCCAGTACTTC. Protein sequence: CASSLGQGLGKTQYF.

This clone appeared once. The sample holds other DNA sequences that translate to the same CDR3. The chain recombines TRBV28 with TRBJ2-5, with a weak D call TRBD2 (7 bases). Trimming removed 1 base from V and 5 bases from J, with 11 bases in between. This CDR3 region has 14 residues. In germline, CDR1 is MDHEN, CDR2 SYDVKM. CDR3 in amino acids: CASSLSGGSETQYF. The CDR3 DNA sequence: TGTGCCAGCAGTTTATCGGGGGGCAGCGAGACCCAGTACTTC.

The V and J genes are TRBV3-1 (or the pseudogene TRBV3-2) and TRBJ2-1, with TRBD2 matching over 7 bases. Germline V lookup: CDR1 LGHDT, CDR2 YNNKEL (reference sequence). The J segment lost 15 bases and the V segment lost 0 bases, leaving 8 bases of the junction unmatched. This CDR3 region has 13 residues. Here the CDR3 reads CASSQETGGPRFF. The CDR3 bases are TGTGCCAGCAGCCAAGAAACGGGAGGACCCCGGTTCTTC.

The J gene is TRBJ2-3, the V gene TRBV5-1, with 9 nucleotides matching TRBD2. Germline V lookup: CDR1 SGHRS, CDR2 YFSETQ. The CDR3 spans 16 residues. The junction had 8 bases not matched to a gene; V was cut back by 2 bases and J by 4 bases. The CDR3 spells CASSFLAGGVSDTQYF. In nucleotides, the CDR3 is TGCGCCAGCAGCTTCCTGGCGGGGGGGGTCTCAGATACGCAGTATTTT.

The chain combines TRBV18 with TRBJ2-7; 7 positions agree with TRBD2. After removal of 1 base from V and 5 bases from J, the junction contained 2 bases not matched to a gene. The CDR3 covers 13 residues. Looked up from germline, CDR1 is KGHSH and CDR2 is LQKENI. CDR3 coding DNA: TGTGCCAGCTCACCACGGGGGAGGGACGAGCAGTACTTC. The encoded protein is CASSPRGRDEQYF.

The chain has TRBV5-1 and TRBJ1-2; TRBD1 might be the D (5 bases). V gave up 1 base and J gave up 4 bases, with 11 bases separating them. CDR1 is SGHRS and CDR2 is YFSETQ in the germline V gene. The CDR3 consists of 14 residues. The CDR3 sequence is CASSLSGGTYGYTF. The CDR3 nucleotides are TGCGCCAGCAGCTTGTCCGGGGGGACCTATGGCTACACCTTC.

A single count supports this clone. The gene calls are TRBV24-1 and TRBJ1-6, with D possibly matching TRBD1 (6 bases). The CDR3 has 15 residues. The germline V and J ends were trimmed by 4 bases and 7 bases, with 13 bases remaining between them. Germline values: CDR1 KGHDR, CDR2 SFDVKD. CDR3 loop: CATSDRRGKNSPLHF. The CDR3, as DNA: TGTGCCACCAGTGACCGCAGGGGTAAGAATTCACCCCTCCACTTT.

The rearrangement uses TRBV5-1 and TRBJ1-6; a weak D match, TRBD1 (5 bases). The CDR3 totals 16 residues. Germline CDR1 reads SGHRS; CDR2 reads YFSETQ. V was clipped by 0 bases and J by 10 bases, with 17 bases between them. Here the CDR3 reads CASSLVGGRLGSPLHF. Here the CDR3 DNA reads TGCGCCAGCAGCTTGGTTGGGGGGAGGCTTGGCTCACCCCTCCACTTT.

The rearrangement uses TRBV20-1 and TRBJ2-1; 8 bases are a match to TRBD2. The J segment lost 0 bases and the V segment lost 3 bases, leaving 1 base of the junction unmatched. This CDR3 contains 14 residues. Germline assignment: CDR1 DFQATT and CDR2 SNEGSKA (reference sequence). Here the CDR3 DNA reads TGCAGTGCTAGTAGCGGGGTCTCCTACAATGAGCAGTTCTTC. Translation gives CSASSGVSYNEQFF.